This passage covers 21 T cell receptor beta chains from one sample sequenced in a study of long-term antiretroviral therapy in people with HIV. The libraries were made with immunoSEQ v3.0 at survey level. Sequencing used immunoSEQ multiplex PCR; TCRdb keeps in-frame clones, though not all of them. The table lists roughly 6,500 clones, 70% to 90% of them singletons, with less than 3% in the top ten. Sequencing used unsorted PBMCs, obtained 3.7 years after starting antiretroviral therapy. The receptor set was obtained from a woman in her 50s with HIV.

This rearrangement joins TRBV19 to TRBJ2-2; D perhaps matches TRBD1 (5 bases). The CDR3 totals 15 residues. Germline V gene data show CDR1 as LNHDA and CDR2 as SQIVND (reference sequence). The V and J ends lost 5 bases and 5 bases respectively, with 15 bases between them. CDR3 in DNA: TGTGCCAGTAGTCCAGGGATAATGGTTACCGGGGAGCTGTTTTTT. It is translated as CASSPGIMVTGELFF.

The chain has TRBV7-3 and TRBJ2-3; the match to TRBD2 covers 11 bases. CDR3 size: 18 residues. The germline gives CDR1 SGHTA, CDR2 FQGTGA. The V and J ends lost 0 bases and 6 bases, in that order; junction bases with no gene match: 11. This chain's CDR3 is CASSLTAHLAGGGDTQYF. The CDR3 coding sequence is TGTGCCAGCAGCTTAACGGCCCACCTAGCGGGAGGTGGTGATACGCAGTATTTT.

The genes are TRBV5-6 and TRBJ2-3; possible D gene TRBD1, 6 bases. Trimming shortened V by 2 bases and J by 3 bases, and 7 bases separated the two germline ends. The CDR3 has 13 residues. The germline gives CDR1 SGHDT, CDR2 YYEEEE. This chain's CDR3 is CASSFTGTDTQYF. CDR3 in DNA: TGTGCCAGCAGCTTCACAGGGACAGATACGCAGTATTTT.

As regards this clone: The DNA is omitted, as the CDR3 cannot be located on it reliably, and the CDR3 follows TCRdb's listing. The chain recombines TRBV15 with TRBJ1-2; the table names TRBD1, a call not compared with the DNA. The V gene's germline CDR1 is LNHNV and CDR2 YYDKDF (reference sequence). The CDR3 length equals 12 residues, ends included. The chain's CDR3 is CATSRVGRGNTF.

The chain employs TRBV29-1 and TRBJ2-7; the D gene could be TRBD1 or TRBD2 (5 bases each). Trimming cost V 3 bases and J 3 bases, with 21 bases left between them. CDR3 size: 16 residues. Germline V CDR1 and CDR2: SQVTM, ANQGSEA. As DNA, the CDR3 is TGCAGCGTTGACGGGGCTCTGGGAAGTCAGTACTACGAGCAGTACTTC. It translates to CSVDGALGSQYYEQYF.

The chain joins TRBV21-1 to TRBJ2-5; the table's D call, TRBD2, has no DNA check behind it. TRBV21-1 counts as a pseudogene. The CDR3 extends over 15 amino acids. CDR3 sequence reads: CASREAGARKETQYF. The CDR3 nucleotides are TGTGCCAGCAGGGAAGCGGGAGCGAGGAAAGAGACCCAGTACTTC.

This sequence joins TRBV5-5 and TRBJ2-3; 9 positions agree with TRBD1. Trimming at V came to 0 bases and at J to 7 bases, leaving 12 bases not matched to a gene. The CDR3 consists of 17 residues. Germline CDR1 and CDR2: SGHKS and YYEKEE (reference sequence). CDR3 in DNA: TGTGCCAGCAGCTTGGTGAGGACAGGGGTTTGGGAAAATACGCAGTATTTT. Translated, it gives CASSLVRTGVWENTQYF.

The chain links TRBV5-5 to TRBJ1-4; TRBD1 might be the D (5 bases). The CDR3 is 14 amino acids. The V end was cut by 5 bases, the J end by 5 bases, with 13 bases between. CDR1 is SGHKS, CDR2 YYEKEE, per germline (reference sequence). The CDR3 is CASSFGTRNEKLFF. CDR3 sequence (DNA): TGTGCCAGCAGTTTCGGGACGAGAAATGAAAAACTGTTTTTT.

CDR3 in amino acids: CASSSTNVGVSSGYTF. DNA of the CDR3: TGTGCCAGCAGCTCGACTAACGTGGGGGTTAGTAGTGGCTACACCTTC. V usage is TRBV5-5 and J usage is TRBJ1-2; D might be TRBD1 (5 bases). The CDR3 consists of 16 residues. Germline V gene lookup returns CDR1 SGHKS and CDR2 YYEKEE (reference sequence). The V end lost 3 bases, the J end lost 7 bases, and 22 bases lay between the germline ends.

The rearrangement links TRBV9 to TRBJ1-4, with D hard to call. The germline CDR1 and CDR2 sequences are SGDLS and YYNGEE. Trimming took 3 bases from V and 0 from J, leaving 12 bases between them. The CDR3 runs 16 residues. Written as DNA, the CDR3 is TGTGCCAGCAGCGAGGAGAACGGAGCAACTAATGAAAAACTGTTTTTT. It encodes CASSEENGATNEKLFF.

The chain joins TRBV1 to TRBJ2-7; the table's TRBD1 call for D was not verified on the DNA. TRBV1 is deemed a pseudogene. The CDR3 contains 17 residues. The CDR3 DNA sequence: TGCACCAGCAGCCAAGGCCGGGCCGGGACACCCGCCTACGAGCAGTACTTC. Amino acid sequence: CTSSQGRAGTPAYEQYF.

The chain recombines TRBV7-2 with TRBJ2-7, with 14 nucleotides matching TRBD2. Germline V gene lookup returns CDR1 SGHTA and CDR2 FQGNSA. There are 16 residues in the CDR3. V trimming: 6 bases; J trimming: 4 bases; junction bases outside the gene matches: 8. CDR3 protein: CASRRLGTSGSYEQYF. The CDR3 coding sequence is TGTGCCAGCAGGCGGCTGGGGACTAGCGGGAGTTACGAGCAGTACTTC. The full variable domain, with the rest looked up from reference TRBV7-2 and TRBJ2-7, is GAGVSQSPSNKVTEKGKDVELRCDPISGHTALYWYRQSLGQGLEFLIYFQGNSAPDKSGLPSDRFSAERTGGSVSTLTIQRTQQEDSAVYLCASRRLGTSGSYEQYFGPGTRLTVT.

The V call is TRBV19, the J call TRBJ2-2; D unclear. CDR1 is LNHDA and CDR2 is SQIVND in the germline V gene (reference sequence). V lost 6 bases and J 12 bases, leaving 8 bases between the germline ends. The CDR3 consists of 10 residues. The CDR3 DNA reads as TGTGCCAGTAGAGGTCTGCAGCTGTTTTTT. Its protein is CASRGLQLFF.

The J gene is TRBJ2-1, the V gene TRBV5-1; 8 nucleotides align to TRBD2. Germline V lookup: CDR1 SGHRS, CDR2 YFSETQ. V trimming: 2 bases; J trimming: 4 bases; junction bases outside the gene matches: 5. This CDR3 comprises 15 residues. The CDR3 region is CASSFSLADYNEQFF. The CDR3 region has the DNA TGCGCCAGCAGCTTCTCACTAGCGGATTACAATGAGCAGTTCTTC.

The chain couples TRBV29-1 to TRBJ2-7; 7 bases agree with TRBD1. The CDR3 length is 15 residues. Germline V gives CDR1 SQVTM, CDR2 ANQGSEA. The J segment lost 3 bases and the V segment lost 7 bases, leaving 15 bases of the junction unmatched. The CDR3 sequence: CSAISTGRLVYEQYF. CDR3 DNA: TGCAGCGCAATTTCGACAGGGCGGTTGGTCTACGAGCAGTACTTC.

The J gene is TRBJ1-2, the V gene TRBV14; a weak D match, TRBD1 (5 bases). Germline CDR1 SGHDN, CDR2 FVKESK. The CDR3 runs to 12 residues. V lost 4 bases to trimming and J lost 8 bases, with 11 bases between them. CDR3: CASSPSGPGYTF. CDR3 nucleotide sequence: TGTGCCAGCAGCCCATCAGGGCCGGGCTACACCTTC.

The chain combines TRBV18 with TRBJ2-7; perhaps TRBD2 as D (6 bases). CDR1 is KGHSH and CDR2 is LQKENI in the germline V gene. This CDR3 contains 15 residues. Trimming took off 3 bases at V and 5 bases at J, with 17 bases between the two ends. The CDR3 is CASSPAGPPRNEQYF. The DNA for the CDR3 is TGTGCCAGCTCACCTGCGGGACCGCCTAGGAACGAGCAGTACTTC.

The chain is built from TRBV7-9 and TRBJ2-2; D ambiguous. The ends were cut back, 5 bases at V and 0 bases at J, with 13 bases in the middle. The length of the CDR3 is 16 residues. Looked up from germline, CDR1 is SEHNR and CDR2 is FQNEAQ (reference sequence). CDR3 bases: TGTGCCAGCAGCCCCCTCCGCGACTCGAACACCGGGGAGCTGTTTTTT. This sequence encodes CASSPLRDSNTGELFF.

V and J are TRBV30 and TRBJ2-1, with 8 bases lining up with TRBD1. The CDR3 is 14 residues long. J lost 6 bases, V lost 4 bases, and 8 bases had no gene match. CDR1 is GTSNPN, CDR2 SVGIG, per germline (reference sequence). CDR3 DNA: TGTGCCTGGATGAGGGCAGGGGGCGTCAATGAGCAGTTCTTC. Its translation: CAWMRAGGVNEQFF. Combining the CDR3 with reference TRBV30 and TRBJ2-1 gives the whole variable domain SQTIHQWPATLVQPVGSPLSLECTVEGTSNPNLYWYRQAAGRGLQLLFYSVGIGQISSEVPQNLSASRPQDRQFILSSKKLLLSDSGFYLCAWMRAGGVNEQFFGPGTRLTVL.

The V gene is TRBV6-6, the J gene TRBJ2-1, with D possibly matching TRBD2 (6 bases). The CDR3 spans 16 residues. Deletions cut 6 bases from V and 4 bases from J, with 19 bases between. The germline CDR1 and CDR2 sequences are MNHNY and SVGAGI (reference sequence). The CDR3 region has the DNA TGTGCCAGCAGATCTTCCGGGACTGCGGGGTACAATGAGCAGTTCTTC. Translation: CASRSSGTAGYNEQFF.

The V and J genes are TRBV6-1 and TRBJ2-5, with D unresolved. Germline V gives CDR1 MNHNS, CDR2 SASEGT. The CDR3 has 15 residues. The V and J ends lost 7 bases and 4 bases respectively, with 19 bases between them. CDR3 nucleotide sequence: TGTGCCAGCACTGTGGGCGGATTCGAGACAGAGACCCAGTACTTC. Protein sequence: CASTVGGFETETQYF.